This T cell receptor (beta chain) was observed in a study of T cells after posttransplantation cyclophosphamide. The CDR3 is made up of 17 amino acids. The V gene end was trimmed by 4 bases and the J gene end by 1 base; junction bases not matched to a gene: 9. Germline CDR1 and CDR2: ENHRY and SYGVKD. Sequenced by immunoSEQ multiplex PCR; TCRdb stores in-frame clones only, minus some. This sample has roughly 8,000 clones and no singletons, with roughly a tenth in the ten largest. This clone was observed at least ten times. A marrow graft followed busulfan-fludarabine conditioning, with cyclophosphamide on days +3 and +4.

The V call is TRBV10-3, the J call TRBJ1-5; TRBD1 matches at 8 bases. This TCR came from a female patient aged 45 to 65 who received an allogeneic stem cell transplant from a related donor, was CMV-positive, and had no GVHD. Some T cells may be provided by the graft donor. The sample was PBMCs, taken after allogeneic stem cell transplant with posttransplant cyclophosphamide. The CDR3 nucleotides are TGTGCCATCAGTGCCGGGGCAGGGGGCGCGAGCAATCAGCCCCAGCATTTT. The encoded protein is CAISAGAGGASNQPQHF.